This TCR beta chain derives from a study of post-analysis software for immune sequencing data. Whole-study findings and limits: Normalized Chao1 diversity in multiple sclerosis patients fell significantly below that of controls. Several TRBV segments, TRBV5-6, TRBV5-1 and TRBV20-1 among them, were found more frequent in patients than controls.

Unique molecular identifiers were present in the TCR beta cDNA libraries. One entry per CDR3 protein, called by TCRdb with MiXCR from the PCR reads. Of roughly 700,000 distinct CDR3 sequences listed, roughly 27% are singletons. Germline CDR1 and CDR2: SQVTM and ANQGSEA. The CDR3 sequence is 13 residues long. This clonotype was picked up many times. Its antigen is not identified. The TCR originated in a girl aged 10-17 years with multiple sclerosis. The specimen sequenced was blood. The rearrangement uses TRBV29-1 and TRBJ2-6; 8 bases are a match to TRBD1. The CDR3 coding sequence is TGCGGGACAGGAGCCTCTGGGGCCAACGTCCTGACTTTC. Protein: CGTGASGANVLTF.